What follows describes a single T cell receptor beta chain. Its antigen is undetermined. Per the germline V gene, CDR1 is MNHNS and CDR2 is SASEGT. This CDR3 contains 14 residues. The V end was cut by 2 bases, the J end by 8 bases, with 15 bases between. This entry comes from a study of shared clonotypes between healthy human individuals. Study at large: Those who served as donors were a couple of women and three men between the ages of 18 and 49. Points from the study as a whole: Relative to their counterparts shared across all four donors, non-shared clonotypes exhibited diminished generation probabilities. On the whole, naive subsets had larger estimated richness than memory subsets had. Rarefaction showed that sequencing of sorted subsets was incomplete (despite large depth).

The table came from immunoSEQ multiplex PCR; TCRdb's copy has only in-frame clones and leaves some out. The top ten clones hold 1% to 1.5% of a sample with 1.6 million or so clones, roughly 96% of them seen once. Sequencing was performed on naive CD4+ T cells sorted from blood. Specified subset: CD45RA+ positively selected. The chain combines TRBV6-1 with TRBJ1-2; possible D gene TRBD1, 5 bases. The source of this sequence is a young man in good health. In DNA form, the CDR3 reads TGTGCCAGCAGTGAACCGGGGCGGGTGGAGGGCTACACCTTC. This codes for CASSEPGRVEGYTF.